The 2 T cell receptor beta chains given below trace back to one sample, sequenced in a study of blood T cell repertoires in COVID-19. Sequencing used immunoSEQ multiplex PCR; TCRdb keeps in-frame clones, though not all of them. The sample has some 100,000 clones; roughly 92% are singletons. Material: peripheral blood. These receptors were collected from a man in his fifties with active COVID-19.

The V and J genes are TRBV5-6 and TRBJ1-2, with unresolved D. This CDR3 is 15 amino acids long. Germline CDR1 SGHDT, CDR2 YYEEEE. Trimming pared 4 bases from V and 4 bases from J, leaving 17 bases between. CDR3 nucleotide sequence: TGTGCCAGCAGCCTCTGGCGCGGGAAAATCTATGGCTACACCTTC. Its protein is CASSLWRGKIYGYTF.

A single count supports this clone. This chain connects TRBV25-1 to TRBJ2-3, with D possibly being TRBD1 (5 bases). Germline CDR1 and CDR2: MGHDK and SYGVNS. Trimming took 1 base from V and 6 from J, leaving 17 bases between them. This CDR3 contains 16 residues. CDR3 sequence (DNA): TGTGCCAGCAGTGAATTTACTCTGGGCCGACAGGATACGCAGTATTTT. It encodes CASSEFTLGRQDTQYF.